This T cell receptor beta chain was captured by sequencing in a study of cytomegalovirus exposure and HLA in healthy donors (dated by TCRdb to 2016 to 2017). About the full investigation: In an earlier analysis of fewer than 750 of the donors, 276 Gb of sequence data and 90 million to 120 million unique TCR beta sequences from 150 million to 200 million T cells were reported. About 320 gigabases of sequencing data and around 87 million unique TCR sequences were included in an early release covering roughly 600 HLA-typed donors. The genetic ancestry cluster associated with self-reported Caucasian donors included about 81% of the 398 genotyped donors. The study aimed to test whether signatures of past pathogen exposure could be identified by cataloging public T cell receptors. The study profiled the T cell repertoires of hundreds of subjects by immunosequencing and related them to cytomegalovirus serostatus. Besides the first cohort of about 730 subjects, a separate validation cohort made up of 120 or so different subjects was used. High-throughput TCR immunosequencing, statistical association of individual TCRs with disease status, and machine learning were combined to predict cytomegalovirus infection status. A later analysis re-analyzed previously published TCR beta repertoires from several hundred donors and added high-resolution HLA genotyping to study TCR occurrence patterns. Rather than using new phenotypic data, the later analysis identified candidate immune exposures from TCR beta sequences and from how often those sequences occurred across donors. In an earlier analysis of a few hundred of the donors, high-throughput TCR beta sequencing was used to judge whether each TCR beta V gene segment behaved as functional or pseudogenic. Donor age, sex, ethnicity and CMV serostatus were collected together with the repertoire data. Genome-wide SNP genotypes for about three fifths of the 666 donors were used in a later genetic analysis, which treated that subset as a discovery cohort. Every discovery cohort repertoire had been produced on one sequencing platform. HLA typing included class I and class II loci at four-digit resolution. The number of donors typed differed by locus, with roughly 629-640 for A, B, C, DRB1 and DQB1, around 560 for DQA1, 606 for DPA1, and approximately 470 for DPB1. Four to six DR-DQ haplotypes were handled as single units for association and clustering, since linkage in the cohort was strong. Among around 400 genotyped donors of the cohort, an average of 235,054 unique TCR beta nucleotide sequences were sequenced per donor, roughly 20% of them non-productive.

With respect to this clone: Its cognate antigen has yet to be identified. The conserved closing phenylalanine or tryptophan is absent in this CDR3, likely reflecting a read error.

Overall study outcomes, separate from this receptor: A further reported finding was that TCR beta sequences accurately predicted the HLA-A and HLA-B alleles for most subjects in the first cohort. Immune exposure information for the cohort was limited to CMV serostatus. Most CMV-associated TCR beta chains appeared to be HLA-restricted in a later analysis, and the HLA associations seemed to be driven largely by CMV exposure. Cytomegalovirus status was reported to be diagnosed by the classifier with high specificity and sensitivity in both the original and validation cohorts. Because the 87-base-pair reads could not distinguish some IMGT-functional V segments, including TRBV6-2 and TRBV6-3, those segments were excluded. In a later analysis, some 18,000 TCR beta sequences were associated with specific HLA alleles at a false discovery rate of 0.05. A total of roughly 160 TCR beta chains were listed by the study as associated with cytomegalovirus. According to the authors, the approach could potentially be generalized to other disease states and immunological phenotypes. A group of highly shared sequence variants was considered likely to be a technical artifact of the sequencing pipeline. In a later analysis, TCR association rates were found to vary across HLA loci, with the most associated TCRs seen for DRB1 alleles and the fewest for HLA-C alleles. Because counts were too low, about 18 rarely observed V segments, including chromosome 9 orphons, were excluded from the earlier analysis of under 650 of the donors. Because HLA typing was unavailable for some donors at each locus, only the typed subset was used in association tests. In a later genetic analysis, a missense DCLRE1C variant was associated with V-gene and J-gene trimming of TCR beta chains, and the association was replicated in an independent cohort. According to a later analysis, parvovirus B19, influenza, CMV and Epstein-Barr virus appeared linked to several top co-occurrence clusters. Linkage disequilibrium might explain the correlated functional status among segregating V segments, but an unknown experimental factor could not be excluded. Broadly in line with IMGT annotations, most TCR beta V segments showed up in productive rearrangements about 90% or about 30% of the time in an earlier analysis of a few hundred of the donors. In vitro tests confirmed that a few of the cytomegalovirus-associated TCR beta chains recognize cytomegalovirus antigens. This cohort had only TCR beta chains sequenced, and the lack of alpha or paired-chain data limited which features could be detected. Roughly uniform sequencing depth across donors was assumed in presence/absence analyses, although this assumption may not hold. In a later genetic analysis, fewer N-insertions in productive TCRs were reported among donors in an Asian-associated ancestry cluster than the roughly 700-donor mean. In a later analysis, HLA-associated TCR beta chains were found to be more clonally expanded and to have lower generation probabilities than equally common non-associated chains. While some public TCRs were present in many individuals, most TCR sequences turned up only very rarely across donors. Assigning TCR associations to individual alleles was difficult when HLA alleles, especially DR and DQ, strongly co-occurred.

CDR1 and CDR2 are read off the germline V gene as SGHRS and YFSETQ. The V and J ends are trimmed by 4 bases and 2 bases, leaving 15 bases between them. Ends included, the CDR3 has 15 residues. The only DNA kept is the CDR3, 45 bases in frame from the first base. In total, more than 500 healthy bone marrow donors made up the cohort. At the time of sampling, every cohort member was nominally healthy, though immune exposures that went unrecorded were likely present. The donor was CMV seropositive and was included in the group of 250 to 300 seropositive cohort members. A peripheral blood sample was collected from each donor, and TCR beta sequencing was performed on peripheral blood mononuclear cells. Genomic DNA extraction from the blood cell samples was performed with the Qiagen DNeasy Blood Extraction Kit. Libraries were made using the immunoSEQ multiplex PCR assay. A mixture of 60 forward primers for TCR Vbeta segments and 13 reverse primers for TCR Jbeta segments was used in the multiplex PCR. Amplification of the CDR3 region of rearranged TCR beta genes was performed with a multiplex PCR assay on genomic DNA. On the Illumina HiSeq System, the amplified TCR beta libraries were sequenced as 87-base-pair reads. The published analysis was carried out like this. Across the 670 or so repertoires, a later analysis counted 60 million to 90 million unique TCR beta chains, some 11 million of which were shared by at least two donors. Raw reads were error-corrected and collapsed into unique sequences with a nearest-neighbor algorithm that merged closely related sequences to remove PCR and sequencing errors. To assign V, D and J gene segments, CDR3 sequences were aligned to IMGT reference sequences. For a sequence to be retained, at least a six-nucleotide match to both a V gene segment and a J gene segment was required. Rearrangements were called productive when the CDR3 lacked stop codons and stayed in frame with V and J; all others were non-productive. Following IMGT convention, CDR3 was defined as the stretch from the second conserved V-encoded cysteine to the conserved J-encoded phenylalanine. In an earlier analysis of around 600 of the donors, sequences lacking an unambiguous match to a single V gene segment were excluded. An earlier analysis of approximately 590 of the donors called V segments functional above 56.7% productive rearrangements and segregating when the between-donor standard deviation exceeded 5%. To diagnose cytomegalovirus status from the catalog of TCR beta chain sequences, a statistical classification framework was built. In a later analysis, V and J genes were assigned by comparing TCR nucleotide sequences against IMGT/GENE-DB human TR gene sequences. In a later analysis, CDR3 sequences and most-parsimonious VDJ recombination scenarios were assigned using the TCRdist pipeline. In a later analysis, each TCR beta chain was defined by its CDR3 amino acid sequence together with its V-gene family, and reads lacking a unique V-gene family were excluded. To address suspected cross-contamination and a sequencing artifact, a later analysis removed around 590 highly shared, low-generation-probability nucleotide sequences. A later analysis calculated a clonal expansion index for each public chain from normalized within-repertoire ranks of inferred template counts. Generation probabilities in a later analysis came from a VDJ recombination model fitted to out-of-frame rearrangements, and those results were checked against IGoR. In a later analysis, hypergeometric tests were used to score TCR-TCR, TCR-HLA and TCR-CMV co-occurrence, with a repertoire-size bias correction applied to TCR pairs. In a later analysis, false discovery rates were estimated by permuting HLA or CMV assignments 20 times. In a later analysis, co-occurring TCRs were grouped using DBSCAN, and TCRdist sequence similarity was added for clustering within HLA-allele-positive subsets. For co-occurrence clustering, repertoires with fewer than 30,000 or more than 120,000 public chains were excluded, along with 4 to 6 repertoires with anomalous nucleotide sharing. TCRdb took over this immuneACCESS table, retaining in-frame rearrangements with V and J assigned. Such tables are incomplete; in checked studies, under half of the missing clones stem from an unresolved V gene, and the remainder is unexplained. The DNA was the basis for D and trimming; V, J and clone size are from that table. This sample comprises more than 150,000 clones, 84% of them detected only once. More than 0.95% of the sample lies in the top ten.

The chain uses TRBV5-1 and TRBJ1-2, with TRBD1 tentatively as D gene (5 bases match). The TCR sequence derives from a girl under 10 years old in good health and CMV-seropositive. Sequenced input: PBMCs. The CDR3 protein: CASSAGRSGNYGYTV. Read as DNA, the sequence is TGCGCCAGCAGCGCGGGACGCTCAGGCAACTATGGCTACACCGTC.